The text below deals with one T cell receptor beta chain. This CDR3 contains 13 residues. V lost 2 bases and J 4 bases, leaving 6 bases between the germline ends. Germline V gene lookup returns CDR1 SGHTA and CDR2 FQGNSA. The data were obtained in a study of blood T cell repertoires in COVID-19. As handled by the study authors: For nucleated cells, counts were estimated from reference gene primer amplification. The data were produced by immunoSEQ multiplex PCR, yet TCRdb's version contains in-frame clones alone and is incomplete. V and J calls plus clone size are reproduced from that table; the DNA served to infer D and trimming. The sample has fewer than 600,000 clones, 89% seen once; the top ten hold around 0.92%.

This chain uses TRBV7-2 with TRBJ1-5; D possibly corresponds to TRBD1 (5 bases). The TCR sequence derives from a man aged 18 to 29 with COVID-19, enrolled during active disease. What was sequenced was peripheral blood. The chain's CDR3 is CASSLRGNQPQHF. The CDR3 coding sequence is TGTGCCAGCAGCTTACGGGGGAATCAGCCCCAGCATTTT.